The 21 T cell receptor beta chains reported below all come from one sample, sequenced in a study of cytomegalovirus exposure and HLA in healthy donors. Using immunoSEQ multiplex PCR, the repertoire was profiled, and TCRdb retains in-frame clones only, with some absent. The top ten hold 0.95% to 1.3% of the sample, which has approximately 56,000 clones, around nine tenths seen once. The source material was PBMCs. Receptor source: a man aged 18 to 30 in good health and CMV-seronegative.

This chain uses TRBV9 with TRBJ2-2, with TRBD1 as a possible D gene (5 bases). CDR1 and CDR2 from the germline V gene are SGDLS and YYNGEE. The CDR3 is 18 residues long. V lost 0 bases and J 0 bases, leaving 15 bases between the germline ends. The CDR3: CASSVVFLDSPNTGELFF. CDR3 sequence (DNA): TGTGCCAGCAGCGTAGTCTTTCTTGACAGCCCGAACACCGGGGAGCTGTTTTTT.

This chain uses TRBV7-9 with TRBJ2-1; the match to TRBD2 covers 8 bases. Germline assignment: CDR1 SEHNR and CDR2 FQNEAQ (reference sequence). The V and J ends lost 4 bases and 8 bases, in that order; junction bases with no gene match: 13. CDR3 length: 16 amino acids. Here the CDR3 reads CASSSSFGSGGDEQFF. CDR3 in DNA: TGTGCCAGCAGCTCCTCATTCGGGAGCGGGGGTGATGAGCAGTTCTTC.

Note on this clone: One end of the junction varies from germline; a read error may be responsible. The chain carries TRBV7-7 and TRBJ2-4, with D perhaps matching TRBD2 (5 bases). CDR3 length: 13 amino acids. The V gene's germline CDR1 is SSHAT and CDR2 FNYEAQ (reference sequence). The CDR3 sequence is CASSLDPRGIQYF. The CDR3 DNA reads as TGTGCTAGCAGCTTGGACCCTCGGGGCATTCAGTACTTC.

This clone was counted once. The V call is TRBV6-5, the J call TRBJ1-4; TRBD1 matches 9 bases. This CDR3 has 15 residues. The J segment lost 7 bases and the V segment lost 2 bases, leaving 5 bases of the junction unmatched. Germline CDR1 and CDR2: MNHEY and SVGAGI. The CDR3 coding sequence is TGTGCCAGCAGTTACCGGACAGGGGAGACTGAAAAACTGTTTTTT. This gives the protein CASSYRTGETEKLFF.

V is TRBV6-1 and J is TRBJ1-2; maybe TRBD1 (5 bases). CDR1 and CDR2 from the germline V gene are MNHNS and SASEGT. The V end lost 7 bases, the J end lost 5 bases, and 14 bases lay between the germline ends. CDR3 length equals 13 residues. Written as DNA, the CDR3 is TGTGCCAGCACCCCGGGGGGTCTGTATGGCTACACCTTC. Protein product: CASTPGGLYGYTF.

This clone was seen just once. Other nucleotide sequences from this sample produce the same CDR3. The gene calls are TRBV14 and TRBJ2-1; D not resolved. Trimming left V 4 bases short and J 8 bases short, with 9 bases between. This CDR3 contains 12 residues. CDR1 is SGHDN, CDR2 FVKESK, per germline. In DNA, the CDR3 is TGTGCCAGCAGCCCAAGAGGCTATGAGCAGTTCTTC. This sequence encodes CASSPRGYEQFF.

This rearrangement joins TRBV7-8 to TRBJ2-7; D call uncertain. The V end was cut by 5 bases, the J end by 2 bases, with 13 bases between. Germline V lookup: CDR1 SGHVS, CDR2 FQNEAQ. CDR3 length: 14 amino acids. CDR3 residues: CASSPKADTYEQYF. CDR3 DNA sequence: TGTGCCAGCAGCCCAAAGGCCGACACCTACGAGCAGTACTTC.

This chain uses TRBV5-4 with TRBJ2-3, with 8 bases that match TRBD1. The V gene end was trimmed by 6 bases and the J gene end by 2 bases; junction bases not matched to a gene: 11. The germline V gene encodes CDR1 SGHNT and CDR2 YYREEE (reference sequence). The CDR3 sequence is 16 residues long. CDR3 nucleotide sequence: TGTGCCAGCACCACAGGTGACAGGGGCTCCACAGATACGCAGTATTTT. Its protein is CASTTGDRGSTDTQYF.

Here the CDR3 reads CASSLEAGMSYEQYF. The CDR3 region has the DNA TGTGCCAGCAGCTTAGAGGCAGGGATGTCCTACGAGCAGTACTTC. The chain employs TRBV11-2 and TRBJ2-7; tentative D call: TRBD1 (5 bases). The V end was cut by 0 bases, the J end by 1 base, with 10 bases between. CDR1 is SGHAT and CDR2 is FQNNGV in the germline V gene. The CDR3 spans 15 residues. Full variable domain (missing parts from reference TRBV11-2 and TRBJ2-7): EAGVAQSPRYKIIEKRQSVAFWCNPISGHATLYWYQQILGQGPKLLIQFQNNGVVDDSQLPKDRFSAERLKGVDSTLKIQPAKLEDSAVYLCASSLEAGMSYEQYFGPGTRLTVT.

This chain joins TRBV13 and TRBJ1-1, with D possibly matching TRBD1 (5 bases). V was pared by 3 bases and J by 4 bases, with 12 bases between. This CDR3 contains 14 residues. Germline CDR1 PRHDT, CDR2 FYEKMQ (reference sequence). For the CDR3, the DNA is TGTGCCAGCAGCTTCGGGGGGACCTTCACTGAAGCTTTCTTT. It specifies CASSFGGTFTEAFF. Supplemented by reference TRBV13 and TRBJ1-1, the full variable domain reads AAGVIQSPRHLIKEKRETATLKCYPIPRHDTVYWYQQGPGQDPQFLISFYEKMQSDKGSIPDRFSAQQFSDYHSELNMSSLELGDSALYFCASSFGGTFTEAFFGQGTRLTVV.

The rearrangement links TRBV9 to TRBJ2-7, with D possibly matching TRBD2 (6 bases). Trimming shortened V by 3 bases and J by 3 bases, and 16 bases separated the two germline ends. Germline CDR1 and CDR2: SGDLS and YYNGEE. The CDR3 is 15 residues long. CDR3 loop: CASSASGEVFYEQYF. Here the CDR3 DNA reads TGTGCCAGCAGCGCCTCTGGGGAGGTATTCTACGAGCAGTACTTC.

V gene TRBV9 combines with J gene TRBJ2-1, with 7 bases matching TRBD1. J lost 4 bases, V lost 3 bases, and 7 bases had no gene match. The CDR3 extends over 15 amino acids. Germline V gives CDR1 SGDLS, CDR2 YYNGEE. The CDR3 DNA sequence: TGTGCCAGCAGCGCAACCGGGACAGCATACAATGAGCAGTTCTTC. Amino acids: CASSATGTAYNEQFF.

This clone was recorded only once. The rearrangement joins TRBV6-1 to TRBJ2-5; D gene unclear. Germline loops: CDR1 MNHNS, CDR2 SASEGT. V was pared by 3 bases and J by 5 bases, with 7 bases between. This CDR3 is 12 amino acids long. The CDR3 coding sequence is TGTGCCAGCAGTGAGGCGGTCGAGACCCAGTACTTC. This sequence encodes CASSEAVETQYF.

The chain uses TRBV7-2 and TRBJ2-2; tentative D call: TRBD1 (5 bases). The germline V and J ends were trimmed by 3 bases and 9 bases, with 14 bases remaining between them. The CDR3 runs 14 residues. The germline V gene encodes CDR1 SGHTA and CDR2 FQGNSA. The CDR3 sequence: CASSFTSQGRELFF. In DNA, the CDR3 is TGTGCCAGCAGCTTCACCTCCCAGGGCCGGGAGCTGTTTTTT.

The chain recombines TRBV7-3 with TRBJ2-5; TRBD2 is a possible D gene (6 bases). The CDR3 loop spans 15 amino acids. Looked up from germline, CDR1 is SGHTA and CDR2 is FQGTGA. V gave up 8 bases and J gave up 3 bases, with 19 bases separating them. In DNA, the CDR3 is TGTGCCAGCTCCCCGATTCATGCGGGGAAAGAGACCCAGTACTTC. Its protein is CASSPIHAGKETQYF.

The chain recombines TRBV28 with TRBJ2-3, with a weak D call TRBD2 (5 bases). The V end lost 7 bases, the J end lost 0 bases, and 11 bases lay between the germline ends. The V gene's germline CDR1 is MDHEN and CDR2 SYDVKM. This CDR3 region has 14 residues. The CDR3 here is CASMSGPSTDTQYF. The CDR3 DNA sequence: TGTGCCAGCATGAGCGGACCTAGCACAGATACGCAGTATTTT.

CDR3 DNA: TGTGCCAGCAGCGGCGGGGAAGCGGGAGGGTGGGGCGAGCAGTACTTC. Translated: CASSGGEAGGWGEQYF. This chain uses TRBV7-2 with TRBJ2-7; 10 bases line up with TRBD2. V gave up 5 bases and J gave up 6 bases; unmatched junction bases: 13. The CDR3 extends over 16 amino acids. Per germline, CDR1 SGHTA and CDR2 FQGNSA.

The chain combines TRBV2 with TRBJ2-3, with D tentatively TRBD2 (5 bases). Germline V gene data show CDR1 as SNHLY and CDR2 as FYNNEI. Trimming took off 4 bases at V and 0 bases at J, with 5 bases between the two ends. This CDR3 contains 13 residues. The CDR3 region has the DNA TGTGCCAGCAGTGCGGGGAGCACAGATACGCAGTATTTT. This encodes CASSAGSTDTQYF.

The chain carries TRBV5-6 and TRBJ2-3; TRBD2 matches at 7 bases. Germline CDR1 SGHDT, CDR2 YYEEEE. The CDR3 contains 15 residues. The V segment lost 1 base and the J segment 3 bases; nucleotides outside the gene matches: 5. This CDR3 is CASSLSGGLTDTQYF. The CDR3 nucleotides read TGTGCCAGCAGCTTGTCGGGAGGATTAACAGATACGCAGTATTTT.

This clone was recorded once. This sequence joins TRBV13 and TRBJ2-7; 8 bases agree with TRBD2. In germline, CDR1 is PRHDT, CDR2 FYEKMQ (reference sequence). The CDR3 sequence is 12 residues long. Losses at the gene ends were 5 bases for V and 5 bases for J; bases not matched to a gene: 2. This CDR3 reads CASSTGRDEQYF. CDR3 nucleotides: TGTGCCAGCAGCACCGGGAGGGACGAGCAGTACTTC.

The V call is TRBV7-8, the J call TRBJ1-5; D perhaps matches TRBD1 (5 bases). Looked up from germline, CDR1 is SGHVS and CDR2 is FQNEAQ. This CDR3 has 19 residues. Trimming cost V 5 bases and J 0 bases, with 23 bases left between them. CDR3 sequence (DNA): TGTGCCAGCAGCGCCACGGCCCGAAAGGACACATATAGCAATCAGCCCCAGCATTTT. Protein sequence: CASSATARKDTYSNQPQHF.